Shown below are 6 T cell receptor beta chains from a single sample sequenced in a study of human T cells and chemical hapten exposure. Regarding time point: patch test 1, 2 weeks after DPC sensitization. Treatment in this sample: therapeutic diphenylcyclopropenone sensitization with weekly scalp DPC. TCRdb re-called the RACE reads through MiXCR, storing one row per CDR3 protein. Of about 13,000 distinct CDR3 sequences in the sample, roughly 17% were seen once. The sample in question was whole blood, obtained in connection with sensitization to the hapten diphenylcyclopropenone (DPC). All receptors come from a woman aged 30 to 39 with alopecia areata. Some clones in this sample may be carry-over from other donors' samples.

This clonotype was seen many times. This chain joins TRBV20-1 and TRBJ2-1, with 12 bases lining up with TRBD2. The CDR3 is 14 residues long. Germline lookup yields CDR1 DFQATT and CDR2 SNEGSKA (reference sequence). V was pared by 3 bases and J by 8 bases, with 5 bases of the junction left unmatched. CDR3 bases: TGCAGTGCTAGCGGGACTAGCGGGCGGGATGAGCAGTTCTTC. It yields the protein CSASGTSGRDEQFF.

This clonotype was observed many times. The CDR3 here is CAISDSGGSVFAEAFF. CDR3 bases: TGTGCCATCAGTGACTCAGGGGGCTCGGTGTTCGCTGAAGCTTTCTTT. The gene calls are TRBV10-3 and TRBJ1-1, with 8 bases identical to TRBD1. CDR1 is ENHRY and CDR2 is SYGVKD in the germline V gene. V shed 3 bases and J 6 bases; nucleotides not matched to a gene: 12. The CDR3 is 16 amino acids.

The V gene is TRBV9, the J gene TRBJ1-3; the match to TRBD1 covers 8 bases. The germline V gene has CDR1 SGDLS and CDR2 YYNGEE. The CDR3 is 17 residues long. The V and J ends lost 4 bases and 1 base, in that order; junction bases with no gene match: 10. CDR3 residues: CASSFPTGGSSGNTIYF. The CDR3 DNA is TGTGCCAGCAGCTTCCCAACAGGGGGATCGTCTGGAAACACCATATATTTT.

This clonotype appeared a few times. This rearrangement joins TRBV29-1 to TRBJ1-1, with 8 bases lining up with TRBD1. Germline-derived CDR1 and CDR2 are SQVTM and ANQGSEA. The CDR3 is made up of 12 amino acids. J gave up 9 bases and V 3 bases, and 6 bases lay outside the gene matches. CDR3 sequence: CSVDWDRTKAFF. CDR3 bases: TGCAGCGTTGATTGGGACAGGACGAAAGCTTTCTTT. The variable domain in full, with the rest retrieved from reference TRBV29-1 and TRBJ1-1, is SAVISQKPSRDICQRGTSLTIQCQVDSQVTMMFWYRQQPGQSLTLIATANQGSEATYESGFVIDKFPISRPNLTFSTLTVSNMSPEDSSIYLCSVDWDRTKAFFGQGTRLTVV.

This clonotype was counted many times. This sequence joins TRBV29-1 and TRBJ1-4; 10 bases match TRBD1. The V gene end was trimmed by 7 bases and the J gene end by 4 bases; junction bases not matched to a gene: 3. The CDR3 is 13 amino acids. Per germline, CDR1 SQVTM and CDR2 ANQGSEA. CDR3 region: CSARDRGNEKLFF. The CDR3 DNA is TGCAGCGCTCGGGACAGGGGTAATGAAAAACTGTTTTTT.

This clonotype was seen repeatedly, ten times or more. This chain joins TRBV29-1 and TRBJ2-5; 13 bases match TRBD2. Germline CDR1 is SQVTM and CDR2 is ANQGSEA. Losses at the gene ends were 5 bases for V and 5 bases for J; bases not matched to a gene: 8. This CDR3 has 15 amino acids. In DNA form, the CDR3 reads TGCAGCGTTTCTGAGACTAGCGGGAGGTTGGAGACCCAGTACTTC. This translates into CSVSETSGRLETQYF.